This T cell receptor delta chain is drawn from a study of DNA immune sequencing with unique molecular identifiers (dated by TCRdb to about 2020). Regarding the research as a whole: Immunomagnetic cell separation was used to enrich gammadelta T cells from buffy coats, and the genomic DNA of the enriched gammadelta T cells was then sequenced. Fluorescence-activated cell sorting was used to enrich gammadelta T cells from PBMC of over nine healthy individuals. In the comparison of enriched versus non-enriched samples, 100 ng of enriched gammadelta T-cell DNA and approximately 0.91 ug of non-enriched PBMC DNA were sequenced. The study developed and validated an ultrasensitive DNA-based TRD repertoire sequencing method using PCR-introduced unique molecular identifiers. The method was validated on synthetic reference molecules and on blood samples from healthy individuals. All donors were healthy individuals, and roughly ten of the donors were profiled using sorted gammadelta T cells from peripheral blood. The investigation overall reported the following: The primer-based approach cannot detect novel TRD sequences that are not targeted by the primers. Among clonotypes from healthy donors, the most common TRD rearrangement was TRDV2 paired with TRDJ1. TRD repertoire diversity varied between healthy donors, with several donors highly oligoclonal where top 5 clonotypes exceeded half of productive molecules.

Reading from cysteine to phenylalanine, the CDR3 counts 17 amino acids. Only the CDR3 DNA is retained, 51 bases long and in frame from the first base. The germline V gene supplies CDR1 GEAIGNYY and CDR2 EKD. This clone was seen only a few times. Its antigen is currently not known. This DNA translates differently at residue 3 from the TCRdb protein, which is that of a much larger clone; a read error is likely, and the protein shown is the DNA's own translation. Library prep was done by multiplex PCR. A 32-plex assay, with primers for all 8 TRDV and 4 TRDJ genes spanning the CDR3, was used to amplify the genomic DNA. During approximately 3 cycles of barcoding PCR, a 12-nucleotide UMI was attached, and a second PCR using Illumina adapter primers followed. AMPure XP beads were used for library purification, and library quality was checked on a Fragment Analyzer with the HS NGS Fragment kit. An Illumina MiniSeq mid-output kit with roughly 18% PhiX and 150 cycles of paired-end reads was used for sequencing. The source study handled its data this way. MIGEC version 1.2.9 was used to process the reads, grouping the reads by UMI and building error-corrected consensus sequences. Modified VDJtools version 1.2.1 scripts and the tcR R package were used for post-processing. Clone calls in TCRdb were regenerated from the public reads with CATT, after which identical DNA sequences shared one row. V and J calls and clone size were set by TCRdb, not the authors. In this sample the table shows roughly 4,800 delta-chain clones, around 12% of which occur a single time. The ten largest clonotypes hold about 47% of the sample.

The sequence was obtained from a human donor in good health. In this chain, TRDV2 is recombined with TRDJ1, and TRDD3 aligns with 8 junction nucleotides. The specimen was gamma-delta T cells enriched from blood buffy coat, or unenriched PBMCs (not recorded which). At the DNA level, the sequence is TGTGCCAGTGACTCACTTCCCTACGGGGATACCACCGATAAACTCATCTTT. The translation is CASDSLPYGDTTDKLIF.